This T cell receptor beta chain was documented in a study of blood T cell repertoires in COVID-19 (dated by TCRdb to 2019 to 2021). In the study overall: Collaborator samples came from the United States, Italy and Spain and covered acute and convalescent phases of COVID-19. Nearly every sample came with metadata listing a de-identified subject ID, COVID-19 status, age in years and sex. Samples came from the ongoing ImmuneRACE study (first 160 participants) plus 1,254 subjects from 6 global collaborators. The repertoires were released in a freely available public database intended as a resource for research on the immune response to SARS-CoV-2. The prospective study material was composed of cDNA or gDNA derived from T cells, B-cell-depleted T cells, or PBMCs. Where available, HLA class I and class II types were obtained from metadata supplied by the sample provider rather than from assay-based typing. Subjects who had been exposed to COVID-19, were actively infected with it, or had recovered from it provided the deeply sampled blood TCRbeta repertoires that made up the dataset.

Concerning this clone itself: This receptor's antigen is unknown. Nothing much larger sits one base from this clone, and base qualities are not available.

Participants in the prospective study were enrolled through a virtual design, were aged about 18 to 100 years, and lived in fewer than 30 United States geographic areas. In the prospective study, cohorts were assigned on the basis of participant-reported clinical history obtained from a screening survey and a study questionnaire. ImmuneRACE Cohort 3 recovered participants were defined by two consecutive negative NP/OP PCR tests, healthcare professional clearance, or symptom resolution. In the prospective study, whole blood, serum and a nasopharyngeal or oropharyngeal swab were collected from each participant by mobile phlebotomists. Additional blood draws and questionnaires over an approximately 2-month period could optionally be provided by prospective study participants. Before DNA extraction, prospective study blood samples were shipped either frozen or at room temperature. Paper-wide results and their limitations: How much clinical and demographic metadata was included differed by source and by participant, and the metadata was provided uncurated.

The junction shows trimming of 2 bases on V and 14 bases on J, and the gene matches do not reach 5 bases of it. From the cysteine through the phenylalanine, the CDR3 covers 12 amino acids. Only the CDR3 DNA stays, 36 bases, in frame from base 1. TCRbeta CDR3 regions were amplified from genomic DNA using the immunoSEQ Assay, a bias-controlled multiplex PCR. The original methods were these. The number of nucleated cells in each sample was estimated from the amplification of reference gene primers within the assay. To quantify the absolute abundance of each unique TCRbeta CDR3 rearrangement, sequence reads were collapsed and filtered. For each sample, productive Simpson clonality was calculated as the square root of Simpson's diversity index over productive rearrangements. The table comes from immuneACCESS by way of TCRdb, which keeps in-frame sequences with V and J called. Part of the clones is missing from these tables; in studies checked, under half for an unresolved V gene and the rest for unknown reasons. The V and J calls and clone size are taken from that table; D and trimming were inferred from the DNA. In all, the sample holds under 350,000 clones, and about nine tenths of those were seen once. Jointly, the top ten make up about 4.6% of the sample.

Recombination joined TRBV12-3 or TRBV12-4 with TRBJ2-1; TRBD2 matches 8 bases in the middle. This TCR was recovered from a man aged 25 to 40 who had recovered from COVID-19. The sample comprised PBMCs or T cells enriched from blood (not recorded which). The DNA sequence reads TGTGCCAGCAGTTTACAACCGGGGGGGGAGTTCTTC. Protein translation: CASSLQPGGEFF.